One and the same sample provided the 24 T cell receptor beta chains below, sequenced in a study of beta chain features in type 1 diabetes. Investigators reverse transcribed all isolated RNA, so they sequenced expressed TCRB transcripts. Profiled with immunoSEQ multiplex PCR; TCRdb holds only in-frame clones, not every one. This table has roughly 400,000 clones, over 11% appearing once. The specimen sequenced was naive CD4+ T cells from blood. The receptors shown here come from a man aged 25 to 40 in good health.

Worth noting for this clone: This CDR3 is also generated by other DNA sequences in the sample. V is TRBV9 and J is TRBJ2-3; D uncertain. V lost 1 base and J lost 0, with 9 bases in between. Germline lookup yields CDR1 SGDLS and CDR2 YYNGEE. The CDR3 consists of 15 residues. The CDR3 loop reads CASSVIAASTDTQYF. In DNA, the CDR3 is TGTGCCAGCAGCGTAATCGCGGCAAGCACAGATACGCAGTATTTT.

This clone appeared a few times. The chain employs TRBV5-6 and TRBJ2-3, with 8 nucleotides matching TRBD1. CDR1 is SGHDT, CDR2 YYEEEE, per germline. V was clipped by 3 bases and J by 1 base; unmatched bases: 1. The CDR3 consists of 14 residues. CDR3 protein: CASSSGQGTDTQYF. The DNA for the CDR3 is TGTGCCAGCAGCTCGGGACAGGGCACAGATACGCAGTATTTT.

This clone was counted only a few times. The chain combines TRBV20-1 with TRBJ2-7, with D hard to call. The CDR3 runs 11 residues. The germline gives CDR1 DFQATT, CDR2 SNEGSKA (reference sequence). Trimming removed 7 bases from V and 7 bases from J, with 14 bases in between. CDR3 sequence: CSVTNRMEQYF. For the CDR3, the DNA is TGCAGTGTGACAAACCGCATGGAGCAGTACTTC.

The sample holds a few counts of this clone. The J gene is TRBJ1-6, the V gene TRBV7-2; D unclear. The V gene lost 5 bases and the J gene lost 9 bases, with 14 bases spanning the gap. The germline CDR1 and CDR2 sequences are SGHTA and FQGNSA. This CDR3 is built from 14 residues. CDR3 sequence reads: CASSLDSLGSPLHF. The DNA for the CDR3 is TGTGCCAGCAGCCTGGATAGTCTAGGTTCACCCCTCCACTTT.

This clone was detected only a few times. The J gene is TRBJ2-1, the V gene TRBV5-1, with D unclear. This CDR3 spans 16 amino acids. The germline CDR1 and CDR2 sequences are SGHRS and YFSETQ. V was trimmed by 0 bases and J by 8 bases, leaving 18 bases between them. This chain's CDR3 is CASSLDPVTSIDEQFF. CDR3 in DNA: TGCGCCAGCAGCTTGGATCCGGTGACATCAATCGATGAGCAGTTCTTC.

The chain recombines TRBV11-2 with TRBJ2-5, with 7 bases lining up with TRBD2. The germline CDR1 and CDR2 sequences are SGHAT and FQNNGV. With 2 bases clipped from V and 2 bases from J, the junction kept 2 bases outside the gene matches. The CDR3 loop spans 14 amino acids. CDR3 in amino acids: CASSLMGGQETQYF. Here the CDR3 DNA reads TGTGCCAGCAGCTTAATGGGGGGGCAAGAGACCCAGTACTTC.

V is TRBV18 and J is TRBJ2-5; no clear D gene. Trimming left V 2 bases short and J 2 bases short, with 3 bases between. The CDR3 has 12 amino acids. The germline CDR1 and CDR2 sequences are KGHSH and LQKENI. The CDR3 nucleotides read TGTGCCAGCTCACCAACACAAGAGACCCAGTACTTC. It encodes CASSPTQETQYF.

The CDR3 sequence: CASSVAPQKENIQYF. CDR3 in DNA: TGTGCCAGCAGCGTAGCTCCACAGAAGGAAAACATTCAGTACTTC. V is TRBV9 and J is TRBJ2-4; D remains unclear. The germline V gene encodes CDR1 SGDLS and CDR2 YYNGEE. V lost 0 bases to trimming and J lost 5 bases, with 12 bases between them. The CDR3 sequence is 15 residues long. Full variable domain (remainder filled in from reference TRBV9 and TRBJ2-4): DSGVTQTPKHLITATGQRVTLRCSPRSGDLSVYWYQQSLDQGLQFLIQYYNGEERAKGNILERFSAQQFPDLHSELNLSSLELGDSALYFCASSVAPQKENIQYFGAGTRLSVL.

This clone was observed a few times. The chain is built from TRBV5-1 and TRBJ1-1; 7 positions agree with TRBD1. Trimming took 4 bases from V and 3 from J; bases not matched to a gene: 3. CDR1 and CDR2 from the germline V gene are SGHRS and YFSETQ. The CDR3 is made up of 13 amino acids. CDR3 sequence reads: CASSPGQDTEAFF. CDR3 nucleotides: TGCGCCAGCAGCCCAGGACAGGACACTGAAGCTTTCTTT.

This clone was observed many times. This chain connects TRBV21-1 to TRBJ2-1; the D call TRBD2 from the table was never checked on the DNA. TRBV21-1 is a documented pseudogene. The CDR3 runs 15 residues. DNA for the CDR3: TGTGCCAGGACTAGCGGGAGGATATCCCACAATGAGCAGTTCTTC. Encoded protein: CARTSGRISHNEQFF.

There are a few counts of this clone. The chain couples TRBV29-1 to TRBJ1-2; TRBD1 is a possible D gene (6 bases). From germline, CDR1 is SQVTM and CDR2 ANQGSEA. The V end was cut by 7 bases, the J end by 6 bases, with 15 bases between. The CDR3 has 12 residues. Written as DNA, the CDR3 is TGCAGCGCCGCCCCACAGGGTGATGGCTACACCTTC. Protein sequence: CSAAPQGDGYTF.

This clone was counted between two and nine times. This chain joins TRBV7-8 and TRBJ2-2; D is unresolved. Germline CDR1 reads SGHVS; CDR2 reads FQNEAQ. The CDR3 length is 15 residues. Trimming left V 3 bases short and J 5 bases short, with 13 bases between. As DNA, the CDR3 is TGTGCCAGCAGCTTTGGGATGGACCAGACCGGGGAGCTGTTTTTT. Translating gives CASSFGMDQTGELFF.

This chain uses TRBV5-1 with TRBJ2-7; possible D gene TRBD1, 5 bases. The CDR3 runs to 13 residues. The germline CDR1 and CDR2 sequences are SGHRS and YFSETQ. V lost 5 bases, J lost 3 bases, and 12 bases lay in between. Here the CDR3 DNA reads TGCGCCAGCAGTACAGGACAAAACTACGAGCAGTACTTC. It is translated as CASSTGQNYEQYF.

V is TRBV27 and J is TRBJ1-3; D gene ambiguous. V was cut by 3 bases and J by 1 base, with 4 bases left in between. The CDR3 totals 13 residues. Germline V CDR1 and CDR2: MNHEY, SMNVEV (reference sequence). The CDR3 region has the DNA TGTGCCAGCAGTTTGAAGTCTGGAAACACCATATATTTT. This encodes CASSLKSGNTIYF.

This clone was observed a few times. V and J are TRBV27 and TRBJ1-4, with D possibly matching TRBD1 (5 bases). Trimming stripped 5 bases from V and 4 bases from J, with 17 bases between. This CDR3 spans 16 amino acids. Germline V gives CDR1 MNHEY, CDR2 SMNVEV (reference sequence). CDR3 loop: CASSVSPGYGNEKLFF. In nucleotides, the CDR3 is TGTGCCAGCAGTGTTTCCCCAGGGTACGGTAATGAAAAACTGTTTTTT.

The chain is built from TRBV9 and TRBJ2-3; D is unresolved. The CDR3 covers 13 residues. CDR1 is SGDLS and CDR2 is YYNGEE in the germline V gene. V was pared by 4 bases and J by 8 bases, with 14 bases between. CDR3 sequence: CASSKRGDGTQYF. The DNA of the CDR3 is TGTGCCAGCAGCAAGCGTGGAGACGGTACGCAGTATTTT.

This clone has just a few counts. The chain couples TRBV5-6 to TRBJ2-1; 7 bases line up with TRBD1. The CDR3 sequence is 16 residues long. V trimming: 1 base; J trimming: 6 bases; junction bases outside the gene matches: 10. Germline V gives CDR1 SGHDT, CDR2 YYEEEE. The CDR3 DNA reads as TGTGCCAGCAGCTTGACCCCCCTGTCAGGGGGCAATGAGCAGTTCTTC. Translated: CASSLTPLSGGNEQFF.

The chain is built from TRBV28 and TRBJ1-2; no firm D call. V was clipped by 3 bases and J by 4 bases, with 15 bases between them. CDR1 and CDR2 from the germline V gene are MDHEN and SYDVKM. This CDR3 comprises 15 residues. The CDR3 DNA is TGTGCCAGCAGTTTCGGTGCCAACTATTTCTATGGCTACACCTTC. This codes for CASSFGANYFYGYTF.

In its sample, this clone was seen a few times. The rearrangement uses TRBV4-3 and TRBJ2-1, with 7 bases lining up with TRBD2. Germline V gene data show CDR1 as LGHNA and CDR2 as YSLEER. V shed 1 base and J 0 bases; nucleotides not matched to a gene: 6. The CDR3 runs 17 residues. CDR3: CASSQGGLVSSYNEQFF. The CDR3 DNA reads TGCGCCAGCAGCCAAGGAGGACTAGTTAGCTCCTACAATGAGCAGTTCTTC.

The rearrangement joins TRBV15 to TRBJ1-5, with a weak D call TRBD1 (6 bases). V lost 1 base to trimming and J lost 2 bases, with 12 bases between them. The CDR3 covers 16 residues. The germline V gene encodes CDR1 LNHNV and CDR2 YYDKDF (reference sequence). The DNA for the CDR3 is TGTGCCACCAGCAGAGCGGGGACACGGGGCAATCAGCCCCAGCATTTT. Translation gives CATSRAGTRGNQPQHF.

The sample holds a few counts of this clone. The CDR3 reads CASSQASLSTGELFF. CDR3 nucleotide sequence: TGCGCCAGCAGCCAAGCCTCTCTTTCCACCGGGGAGCTGTTTTTT. V usage is TRBV4-3 and J usage is TRBJ2-2; D not certain. The CDR3 totals 15 residues. CDR1 is LGHNA and CDR2 is YSLEER in the germline V gene. V lost 1 base and J lost 4, with 10 bases in between.

This chain connects TRBV14 to TRBJ1-4; D may be TRBD1 (6 bases). Trimming left V 3 bases short and J 0 bases short, with 14 bases between. Germline assignment: CDR1 SGHDN and CDR2 FVKESK. The CDR3 sequence is 17 residues long. The CDR3 sequence: CASSHHTGAATNEKLFF. DNA for the CDR3: TGTGCCAGCAGCCATCATACGGGGGCGGCAACTAATGAAAAACTGTTTTTT.

This clone has only a few counts. The chain couples TRBV28 to TRBJ2-7; possible D gene TRBD1, 5 bases. Per the germline V gene, CDR1 is MDHEN and CDR2 is SYDVKM. V was pared by 2 bases and J by 3 bases, with 8 bases between. The CDR3 consists of 13 residues. The CDR3 protein is CASSLNRNYEQYV. DNA for the CDR3: TGTGCCAGCAGTTTAAACAGGAACTACGAGCAGTACGTC.

This clone came up a few times. The chain links TRBV5-5 to TRBJ2-1; the match to TRBD1 covers 7 bases. CDR1 is SGHKS and CDR2 is YYEKEE in the germline V gene (reference sequence). There are 13 residues in the CDR3. J gave up 7 bases and V 0 bases, and 1 base lay outside the gene matches. Here the CDR3 reads CASSLEDRNEQFF. CDR3 nucleotide sequence: TGTGCCAGCAGCTTGGAGGACAGGAATGAGCAGTTCTTC.